This T cell receptor (beta chain) stems from a study of blood T cells in healthy people across ages. Together with a sample-barcoded 5' primer, a J-beta primer mix was included in a second PCR lasting roughly 6 to 12 cycles. TCRdb analysed the 5' RACE reads with MiXCR anew, one entry per CDR3 protein. Of 550,000 to 750,000 distinct CDR3 sequences listed, roughly 20% are singletons. Trimming removed 2 bases from V and 3 bases from J; junction bases left unmatched: 6. This CDR3 is built from 16 residues. Germline values: CDR1 ENHRY, CDR2 SYGVKD. The sample holds a few counts of this clonotype. The clonotype was recovered from a man aged 65-85 years in good health. Sequencing was performed on blood. This chain links TRBV10-3 with TRBJ2-3; 9 bases line up with TRBD1. DNA for the CDR3: TGTGCCATCAGTGAGAGACAGGGGGGAACTACAGATACGCAGTATTTT. Its translation is CAISERQGGTTDTQYF.